One sample yielded the 25 T cell receptor beta chains listed below, sequenced in a study of blood T cell repertoires in COVID-19. Libraries were prepared by immunoSEQ multiplex PCR; TCRdb keeps only in-frame clonotypes and omits some of them. This sample has 65,000 to 100,000 clones, with about 90% found just once. The sample consisted of peripheral blood. These receptor sequences come from an elderly woman with acute or convalescent COVID-19.

The chain is built from TRBV5-1 and TRBJ1-2, with D perhaps TRBD1 (5 bases). Germline CDR1 reads SGHRS; CDR2 reads YFSETQ. Trimming took off 4 bases at V and 5 bases at J, with 15 bases between the two ends. CDR3 length: 14 residues. CDR3 protein: CASSRMEGNYGYTF. In DNA, the CDR3 is TGCGCCAGCAGCCGGATGGAGGGGAATTATGGCTACACCTTC.

The chain employs TRBV7-8 and TRBJ2-3; possible D gene TRBD2, 5 bases. This CDR3 is 14 amino acids long. Trimming pared 1 base from V and 8 bases from J, leaving 13 bases between. Germline CDR1 SGHVS, CDR2 FQNEAQ. Here the CDR3 DNA reads TGTGCCAGCAGCTTAGAAGGAGGTCTGGGTACGCAGTATTTT. It yields the protein CASSLEGGLGTQYF.

CDR3 sequence: CASSLEGLAGGGYNEQFF. In DNA form, the CDR3 reads TGTGCCAGCAGCTTGGAGGGACTAGCGGGAGGGGGTTACAATGAGCAGTTCTTC. V gene TRBV5-5 combines with J gene TRBJ2-1, with TRBD2 matching over 16 bases. V lost 0 bases and J lost 4; bases outside the gene matches: 4. This CDR3 contains 18 residues. From germline, CDR1 is SGHKS and CDR2 YYEKEE (reference sequence). The whole variable domain, filled in from reference TRBV5-5 and TRBJ2-1, reads DAGVTQSPTHLIKTRGQQVTLRCSPISGHKSVSWYQQVLGQGPQFIFQYYEKEERGRGNFPDRFSARQFPNYSSELNVNALLLGDSALYLCASSLEGLAGGGYNEQFFGPGTRLTVL.

The gene calls are TRBV6-5 and TRBJ2-7; TRBD1 matches 7 bases. V shed 6 bases, J shed 1 base, and the junction held 9 bases outside the gene matches. The CDR3 contains 15 residues. CDR1 and CDR2 (germline): MNHEY, SVGAGI. The CDR3 DNA reads as TGTGCCAGCAGACCCCGCCGACAGGGTTCCTACGAGCAGTACTTC. Translating gives CASRPRRQGSYEQYF.

This clone was counted between two and nine times. The genes are TRBV5-4 and TRBJ2-3; possible D gene TRBD2, 6 bases. Trimming removed 4 bases from V and 4 bases from J, with 10 bases in between. CDR3 length: 13 residues. From germline, CDR1 is SGHNT and CDR2 YYREEE (reference sequence). The CDR3 spells CASSNRLADTQYF. DNA of the CDR3: TGTGCCAGCAGCAATCGACTAGCAGATACGCAGTATTTT. The complete variable domain, with remaining parts taken from reference TRBV5-4 and TRBJ2-3, reads ETGVTQSPTHLIKTRGQQVTLRCSSQSGHNTVSWYQQALGQGPQFIFQYYREEENGRGNFPPRFSGLQFPNYSSELNVNALELDDSALYLCASSNRLADTQYFGPGTRLTVL.

The genes are TRBV19 and TRBJ2-3; a weak D match, TRBD1 (6 bases). CDR3 length equals 15 residues. Looked up from germline, CDR1 is LNHDA and CDR2 is SQIVND (reference sequence). V was shortened by 5 bases and J by 1 base, with 13 bases between the two germline ends. The CDR3: CASSPWDTRTDTQYF. The CDR3 DNA follows: TGTGCCAGTAGTCCCTGGGACACCCGCACAGATACGCAGTATTTT.

The chain links TRBV10-2 to TRBJ1-2, with a possible D match to TRBD1 (5 bases). Trimming removed 6 bases from V and 2 bases from J, with 13 bases in between. The CDR3 spans 14 residues. Germline V CDR1 and CDR2: WSHSY, SAAADI. The CDR3 DNA reads TGCGCCAGCAGCCCAGGGCCCCAGAACTATGGCTACACCTTC. Its translation: CASSPGPQNYGYTF.

This clone was seen just once. The chain has TRBV6-6 and TRBJ2-5; 7 bases map to TRBD2. Germline lookup yields CDR1 MNHNY and CDR2 SVGAGI (reference sequence). V lost 5 bases, J lost 3 bases, and 9 bases stayed unmatched. The CDR3 is 15 residues long. CDR3 amino acids: CASSAPAGREETQYF. The CDR3 DNA reads TGTGCCAGCAGTGCCCCGGCTGGGAGGGAAGAGACCCAGTACTTC.

V and J are TRBV5-8 and TRBJ2-7; D is unclear. Per the germline V gene, CDR1 is SGHTS and CDR2 is YDEGEE. The CDR3 spans 13 residues. V lost 2 bases and J 5 bases, leaving 11 bases between the germline ends. CDR3 bases: TGTGCCAGCAGCTTAGGCGGCGGCGACGAGCAGTACTTC. Translation: CASSLGGGDEQYF.

This chain uses TRBV24-1 with TRBJ2-7, with 7 nucleotides matching TRBD1. J was trimmed by 7 bases and V by 3 bases; bases with no gene match: 2. Germline V lookup: CDR1 KGHDR, CDR2 SFDVKD. The CDR3 is 12 residues long. The CDR3 nucleotides are TGTGCCACCAGTGATCTGACAGGGGAGCAGTACTTC. Its translation: CATSDLTGEQYF.

In this sample, this clone turned up a few times. In nucleotides, the CDR3 is TGTGCCACCAGCAGACGGACAGCTCAAAGGCCTGAAGCTTTCTTT. The encoded protein is CATSRRTAQRPEAFF. The V gene is TRBV15, the J gene TRBJ1-1; TRBD1 is a possible D gene (6 bases). With 2 bases removed from V and 6 bases from J, the gap between germline ends came to 16 bases. CDR3 length: 15 amino acids. The V gene's germline CDR1 is LNHNV and CDR2 YYDKDF (reference sequence).

This chain joins TRBV4-2 and TRBJ2-1; D unclear. CDR1 and CDR2 from the germline V gene are LGHNA and YNFKEQ. This CDR3 is built from 18 residues. The germline V and J ends were trimmed by 4 bases and 4 bases, with 23 bases remaining between them. The CDR3 protein is CASSRSTLATGEYNEQFF. The CDR3 coding sequence is TGTGCCAGCAGCCGCAGTACTTTAGCCACCGGAGAGTACAATGAGCAGTTCTTC.

This chain connects TRBV19 to TRBJ2-7; D may be TRBD1 (6 bases). This CDR3 has 15 residues. CDR1 LNHDA and CDR2 SQIVND come from the germline V gene (reference sequence). V was pared by 5 bases and J by 7 bases, with 21 bases between. The chain's CDR3 is CASSLKDSVPGEQYF. The CDR3 nucleotides are TGTGCCAGTAGTCTTAAGGACAGCGTTCCGGGGGAGCAGTACTTC.

The rearrangement joins TRBV2 to TRBJ1-1; weak D call: TRBD1 (5 bases). The CDR3 consists of 12 residues. Trimming shortened V by 3 bases and J by 7 bases, and 9 bases separated the two germline ends. The V gene's germline CDR1 is SNHLY and CDR2 FYNNEI. Written as DNA, the CDR3 is TGTGCCAGCAGTGATAGGGGATTTGAAGCTTTCTTT. Its translation is CASSDRGFEAFF.

The chain links TRBV2 to TRBJ2-3; 15 bases agree with TRBD2. J lost 4 bases, V lost 0 bases, and 11 bases had no gene match. Looked up from germline, CDR1 is SNHLY and CDR2 is FYNNEI. The CDR3 runs to 20 residues. In DNA, the CDR3 is TGTGCCAGCAGTGAAGCTCGGACTAGCGGGGGGGCAAGACCGGCAGATACGCAGTATTTT. Translating gives CASSEARTSGGARPADTQYF.

The chain combines TRBV11-2 with TRBJ1-1; possible D gene TRBD1, 6 bases. V lost 5 bases to trimming and J lost 0 bases, with 7 bases between them. The CDR3 sequence is 13 residues long. Germline V CDR1 and CDR2: SGHAT, FQNNGV. Here the CDR3 reads CASSTGMNTEAFF. CDR3 coding DNA: TGTGCCAGCAGCACAGGGATGAACACTGAAGCTTTCTTT. Using reference TRBV11-2 and TRBJ1-1 for the parts outside the CDR3, the full variable domain is EAGVAQSPRYKIIEKRQSVAFWCNPISGHATLYWYQQILGQGPKLLIQFQNNGVVDDSQLPKDRFSAERLKGVDSTLKIQPAKLEDSAVYLCASSTGMNTEAFFGQGTRLTVV.

The rearrangement uses TRBV18 and TRBJ2-3; D is perhaps TRBD1 (6 bases). CDR1 KGHSH and CDR2 LQKENI come from the germline V gene. The CDR3 has 16 residues. V gave up 3 bases and J gave up 4 bases, with 17 bases separating them. DNA of the CDR3: TGTGCCAGCTCACCTTCTTTGGGGGCTTTCGCAGATACGCAGTATTTT. Translation gives CASSPSLGAFADTQYF.

The chain uses TRBV7-2 and TRBJ2-7; D might be TRBD2 (5 bases). There are 17 residues in the CDR3. Per germline, CDR1 SGHTA and CDR2 FQGNSA. V was cut by 2 bases and J by 0 bases, with 17 bases left in between. CDR3 region: CASSLLVGARVSYEQYF. The CDR3 region has the DNA TGTGCCAGCAGCTTACTTGTTGGAGCGCGGGTCTCCTACGAGCAGTACTTC.

The genes are TRBV3-1 (or the pseudogene TRBV3-2) and TRBJ1-2; 7 nucleotides line up with TRBD1. V lost 4 bases to trimming and J lost 0 bases; unmatched junction nucleotides: 8. Germline V gene lookup returns CDR1 LGHDT and CDR2 YNNKEL (reference sequence). The CDR3 is made up of 16 amino acids. The DNA of the CDR3 is TGTGCCAGCAGCCTATGGGACAGAGAACCTAACTATGGCTACACCTTC. Protein: CASSLWDREPNYGYTF.

The chain carries TRBV30 and TRBJ1-2; the match to TRBD1 covers 9 bases. The CDR3 runs to 16 residues. CDR1 is GTSNPN and CDR2 is SVGIG in the germline V gene (reference sequence). J was trimmed by 4 bases and V by 5 bases; bases with no gene match: 14. The CDR3 protein is CAWAPGQGIWAYGYTF. In DNA form, the CDR3 reads TGTGCCTGGGCCCCGGGACAGGGAATCTGGGCCTATGGCTACACCTTC.

The chain has TRBV5-1 and TRBJ1-1, with a possible D match to TRBD1 (6 bases). Deletions cut 5 bases from V and 5 bases from J, with 19 bases between. From germline, CDR1 is SGHRS and CDR2 YFSETQ. The CDR3 sequence is 15 residues long. The CDR3 sequence is CASSRTDQRTTEAFF. DNA for the CDR3: TGCGCCAGCAGTCGGACAGACCAACGAACAACTGAAGCTTTCTTT.

The chain recombines TRBV4-2 with TRBJ2-1; 7 bases line up with TRBD2. V dropped 0 bases and J dropped 9; count of bases not matched to a gene: 11. The germline V gene has CDR1 LGHNA and CDR2 YNFKEQ. CDR3 length equals 16 residues. CDR3 loop: CASSQERGRGRSEQFF. DNA for the CDR3: TGTGCCAGCAGCCAAGAGAGAGGGCGGGGGAGGTCTGAGCAGTTCTTC.

The chain has TRBV6-5 and TRBJ1-6; the D gene is possibly TRBD1 (5 bases). The CDR3 runs to 15 residues. CDR1 is MNHEY, CDR2 SVGAGI, per germline. The V end was cut by 0 bases, the J end by 7 bases, with 10 bases between. DNA for the CDR3: TGTGCCAGCAGTTACTCAGCAGGGAACAATTCACCCCTCCACTTT. Its protein is CASSYSAGNNSPLHF.

The chain employs TRBV24-1 and TRBJ2-1, with D possibly matching TRBD2 (8 bases). V dropped 6 bases and J dropped 4 bases, with 12 bases sitting between them. CDR3 length: 14 residues. The germline V gene has CDR1 KGHDR and CDR2 SFDVKD. CDR3 in DNA: TGTGCCACCAGTAGCGGGGGACAGTACAATGAGCAGTTCTTC. This gives the protein CATSSGGQYNEQFF.

This chain uses TRBV19 with TRBJ2-5, with 7 bases matching TRBD1. This CDR3 has 14 amino acids. Germline lookup yields CDR1 LNHDA and CDR2 SQIVND (reference sequence). Trimming cost V 10 bases and J 4 bases; bases outside gene matches: 12. DNA for the CDR3: TGTGCCACCCGGGACAGAAGAGAGGGAGAGACCCAGTACTTC. Translation: CATRDRREGETQYF.